The present T cell receptor (beta chain) was sequenced within a study of blood T cell repertoires in COVID-19. Across the whole study: The United States, Italy and Spain provided the acute and convalescent COVID-19 samples.

In the original processing: Researchers report that nucleated cell counts were estimated from reference gene primer amplification. Clones were read by immunoSEQ multiplex PCR, and TCRdb kept only the in-frame ones, dropping some. The V and J calls and the clone size are those of that table, but D and trimming were determined from the DNA. The profile covers about 140,000 clones, with roughly 84% appearing a single time and under 10% taken by the ten largest. This CDR3 has 13 residues. Per the germline V gene, CDR1 is SGHVS and CDR2 is FQNEAQ. Trimming left V 5 bases short and J 3 bases short, with 8 bases between.

Material for sequencing was peripheral blood. This sequence joins TRBV7-8 and TRBJ1-3; no firm D call. The TCR was taken from a man between 25 and 39 years old with COVID-19, enrolled during active disease. The CDR3 sequence: CASSLSSGNTIYF. CDR3 nucleotide sequence: TGTGCCAGCAGCCTATCCAGTGGAAACACCATATATTTT.